This entry lists 11 T cell receptor beta chains sequenced from one sample in a study of blood T cell repertoires in COVID-19. The assay was immunoSEQ multiplex PCR, and TCRdb's table has in-frame clones only and misses some. The data contain about 55,000 clones, around 83% of them seen just once; the ten biggest clones take up under 2%. Input material: peripheral blood. Receptors were obtained from a woman aged 60 to 75 with acute or convalescent COVID-19.

V is TRBV18 and J is TRBJ2-7; TRBD1 matches 7 bases. The CDR3 covers 13 residues. Germline CDR1 is KGHSH and CDR2 is LQKENI. The V gene end was trimmed by 2 bases and the J gene end by 6 bases; junction bases not matched to a gene: 4. The DNA for the CDR3 is TGTGCCAGCTCACCAAAACAGGGGAGCGAGCAGTACTTC. Translating it yields CASSPKQGSEQYF.

This clone was observed a handful of times. The chain carries TRBV2 and TRBJ2-7; tentative D call: TRBD1 (6 bases). The V gene lost 9 bases and the J gene lost 0 bases, with 15 bases spanning the gap. This CDR3 region has 14 residues. Germline CDR1 SNHLY, CDR2 FYNNEI. CDR3 amino acids: CASEWTASSYEQYF. Written as DNA, the CDR3 is TGTGCCAGTGAGTGGACAGCCAGCTCCTACGAGCAGTACTTC.

This clone was observed a handful of times. The chain couples TRBV19 to TRBJ1-2; D may be TRBD1 (6 bases). This CDR3 spans 15 amino acids. CDR1 and CDR2 (germline): LNHDA, SQIVND (reference sequence). V lost 5 bases, J lost 4 bases, and 17 bases lay in between. The CDR3 nucleotides are TGTGCCAGTAGTGTAACAGGGAAAGGAGGCTATGGCTACACCTTC. This encodes CASSVTGKGGYGYTF.

CDR3 in DNA: TGCGCCAGTACGGTTGGGACAGGGGCCGAAAAACTGTTTTTT. Translated, it gives CASTVGTGAEKLFF. The chain links TRBV5-1 to TRBJ1-4, with TRBD1 matching over 10 bases. CDR3 size: 14 residues. Germline CDR1 is SGHRS and CDR2 is YFSETQ. The V segment lost 8 bases and the J segment 8 bases; nucleotides outside the gene matches: 9.

The CDR3 DNA reads TGTGCCAGCAGCTTAGCGCCCCAGTGGAACACTGAAGCTTTCTTT. Protein: CASSLAPQWNTEAFF. The rearrangement joins TRBV11-1 to TRBJ1-1, with D hard to call. CDR3 length: 15 amino acids. Trimming pared 0 bases from V and 1 base from J, leaving 9 bases between. Germline V lookup: CDR1 SGHAT, CDR2 FQDESV (reference sequence).

The chain links TRBV28 to TRBJ1-5; the D gene is possibly TRBD1 (6 bases). Trimming took 6 bases from V and 3 from J, leaving 15 bases between them. The germline gives CDR1 MDHEN, CDR2 SYDVKM. This CDR3 spans 15 amino acids. CDR3 nucleotides: TGTGCCAGCAGAGCCTCCAGGGGTTACAATCAGCCCCAGCATTTT. It encodes CASRASRGYNQPQHF.

The V and J genes are TRBV5-1 and TRBJ1-1, with 7 bases fitting TRBD1. From germline, CDR1 is SGHRS and CDR2 YFSETQ. CDR3 size: 19 residues. V shed 5 bases, J shed 1 base, and the junction held 20 bases outside the gene matches. The CDR3 nucleotides are TGCGCCAGCAGACGCGACGCCCGATGGACAGGCCGGGGGAACACTGAAGCTTTCTTT. This translates into CASRRDARWTGRGNTEAFF.

The CDR3 nucleotides read TGTGCCAGCAGTAGAGAAAATAGCAATCAGCCCCAGCATTTT. Its protein is CASSRENSNQPQHF. The rearrangement uses TRBV27 and TRBJ1-5, with D hard to call. The germline gives CDR1 MNHEY, CDR2 SMNVEV (reference sequence). The V and J ends lost 5 bases and 0 bases respectively, with 8 bases between them. The CDR3 is 14 residues long.

The chain uses TRBV19 and TRBJ1-2; TRBD1 aligns across 10 bases. With V trimmed by 6 bases and J by 4 bases, 11 bases remained unmatched. The CDR3 runs to 16 residues. Germline lookup yields CDR1 LNHDA and CDR2 SQIVND (reference sequence). The CDR3 sequence: CASRPPGQGTRYGYTF. CDR3 sequence (DNA): TGTGCCAGTAGGCCCCCGGGACAGGGGACCCGCTATGGCTACACCTTC.

DNA of the CDR3: TGCGCCAGCAGCCAACAGGACAGGCCCGACTACGAGCAGTACTTC. It translates to CASSQQDRPDYEQYF. V gene TRBV4-1 combines with J gene TRBJ2-7; 7 nucleotides line up with TRBD1. Germline CDR1 and CDR2: MGHRA and YSYEKL. The CDR3 runs 15 residues. Trimming removed 2 bases from V and 3 bases from J; junction bases left unmatched: 7.

The rearrangement uses TRBV27 and TRBJ1-2, with D possibly matching TRBD1 (6 bases). Germline V lookup: CDR1 MNHEY, CDR2 SMNVEV (reference sequence). There are 14 residues in the CDR3. With 2 bases removed from V and 5 bases from J, the gap between germline ends came to 12 bases. Written as DNA, the CDR3 is TGTGCCAGCAGTTTAGGGCAGGGGAAGTATGGCTACACCTTC. It specifies CASSLGQGKYGYTF.